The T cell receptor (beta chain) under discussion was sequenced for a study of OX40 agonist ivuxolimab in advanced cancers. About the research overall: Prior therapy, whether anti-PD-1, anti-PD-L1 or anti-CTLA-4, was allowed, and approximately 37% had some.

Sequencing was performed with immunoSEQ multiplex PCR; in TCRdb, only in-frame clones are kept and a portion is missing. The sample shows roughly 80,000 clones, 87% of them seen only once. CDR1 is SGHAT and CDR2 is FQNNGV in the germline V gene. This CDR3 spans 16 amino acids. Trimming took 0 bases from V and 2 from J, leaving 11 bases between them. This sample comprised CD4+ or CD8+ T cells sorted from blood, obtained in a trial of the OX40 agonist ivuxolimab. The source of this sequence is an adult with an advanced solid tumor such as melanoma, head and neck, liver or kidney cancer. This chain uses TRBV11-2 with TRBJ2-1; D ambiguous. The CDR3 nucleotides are TGTGCCAGCAGCTTAGATAGGGCCGCGGCCTACAATGAGCAGTTCTTC. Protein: CASSLDRAAAYNEQFF. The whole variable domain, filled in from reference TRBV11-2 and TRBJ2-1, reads EAGVAQSPRYKIIEKRQSVAFWCNPISGHATLYWYQQILGQGPKLLIQFQNNGVVDDSQLPKDRFSAERLKGVDSTLKIQPAKLEDSAVYLCASSLDRAAAYNEQFFGPGTRLTVL.